The rows below give T cell receptor beta chains drawn from one sample of a study of cytomegalovirus exposure and HLA in healthy donors. Repertoires were generated with immunoSEQ multiplex PCR, while TCRdb's copy carries only in-frame clones and drops some. This sample carries more than 200,000 clones, around 85% of them seen once, and the ten largest clones take 0.22%. Sequenced sample: PBMCs. Receptor source: a girl aged 2 to 10 in good health and CMV-seronegative. CDR3s include the opening cysteine and the closing phenylalanine or tryptophan. D genes are given only for firm matches. For some rows the clone size is stated as once, few or many, or as a class when expanded; others skip it.

J gene	V gene	clone size	D gene	CDR3 DNA	CDR3 protein
TRBJ1-3	TRBV5-1	.	.	TGCGCCAGCAGCTTGGCAGGGCTCCATCTCTCTGGAAACACCATATATTTT	CASSLAGLHLSGNTIYF
TRBJ2-5	TRBV2	.	TRBD2	TGTGCCAGCAGTACTGGACTAGCGGGGGGGCGACACGAAGAGACCCAGTACTTC	CASSTGLAGGRHEETQYF
TRBJ2-1	TRBV4-1	.	.	TGCGCCAGCAGCCAAGTACAACCTTACAATGAGCAGTTCTTC	CASSQVQPYNEQFF
TRBJ1-2	TRBV2	once	.	TGTGCCAGCAGTCCGGACAGAGTGAGCTATGGCTACACCTTC	CASSPDRVSYGYTF
TRBJ2-5	TRBV5-1	.	.	TGCGCCAGCCACGGGGATCCCCAAGAGACCCAGTACTTC	CASHGDPQETQYF
TRBJ2-7	TRBV15	.	.	TGTGCCACCAGCAGAGTTAGAGGGAGCTCCTACGAGCAGTACTTC	CATSRVRGSSYEQYF
TRBJ2-7	TRBV4-1	.	TRBD1	TGCGCCAGCAGCCGCCCGGGACAGGGGGCTTACGAGCAGTACTTC	CASSRPGQGAYEQYF
TRBJ1-3	TRBV7-2	once	.	TGTGCCAGCCACAGGAACTCTGGAAACACCATATATTTT	CASHRNSGNTIYF
TRBJ2-3	TRBV4-1	.	TRBD2	TGCGCCAGCAGCCCCGGGACTAGCAGGCCAGATACGCAGTATTTT	CASSPGTSRPDTQYF
TRBJ1-5	TRBV27	.	TRBD1	TGTGCCAGCAGTTTATCCGGGACAGGGGACAATCAGCCCCAGCATTTT	CASSLSGTGDNQPQHF
TRBJ2-7	TRBV5-1	.	TRBD2	TGCGCCAGCAGGTCCTTTACTACGGGACTAGGGAAAACCTACGAGCAGTACTTC	CASRSFTTGLGKTYEQYF
TRBJ2-3	TRBV6-1	.	.	TGTGCCAGCAGTCCCGGGATTACAGATACGCAGTATTTT	CASSPGITDTQYF
TRBJ2-1	TRBV5-6	.	.	TGTGCCAGCAGCTCCCGCCTGACCCGGGACAAAAACAATGAGCAGTTCTTC	CASSSRLTRDKNNEQFF